Below are 20 T cell receptor beta chains sequenced from a single sample in a study of radiation and T cells in renal cell carcinoma (dated by TCRdb to the early 2020s). Preparation of the library involved the immunoSEQ multiplex PCR assay. Not all clones reach the TCRdb copy of this immuneACCESS table, which keeps in-frame sequences only. Checked studies attribute under half of the gap to unresolved V genes and leave the rest unexplained. The sample table holds approximately 75,000 clones, of which 82% were seen once. The ten most abundant clones make up roughly 6% of the sample. The time point label, read with the paper, signifies: blood 2 weeks post-SBRT. The meaning of the sample's treatment or condition label: 15 Gy SBRT to primary tumor, nephrectomy 4 weeks later. The material sequenced was blood, taken from a patient whose treatment included radiotherapy and nephrectomy. The source is a man in his fifties or sixties with renal cell carcinoma.

This rearrangement joins TRBV7-6 to TRBJ2-2; TRBD2 matches at 7 bases. In germline, CDR1 is SGHVS, CDR2 FNYEAQ. This CDR3 is built from 18 residues. The V gene end was trimmed by 5 bases and the J gene end by 5 bases; junction bases not matched to a gene: 17. CDR3 nucleotides: TGTGCCAGCAGCGTCAAGGGACGCGGGAGAGCGGAAACCGGGGAGCTGTTTTTT. Its protein product is CASSVKGRGRAETGELFF.

V and J are TRBV6-6 and TRBJ2-7; D is possibly TRBD1 or TRBD2 (6 bases each). The V end was cut by 0 bases, the J end by 4 bases, with 13 bases between. The CDR3 runs 15 residues. Germline CDR1 reads MNHNY; CDR2 reads SVGAGI (reference sequence). The CDR3 loop reads CASSYSRQGGYEQYF. CDR3 coding DNA: TGTGCCAGCAGTTACTCGAGACAAGGGGGGTACGAGCAGTACTTC.

The gene calls are TRBV4-1 and TRBJ2-3, with D perhaps TRBD1 or TRBD2 (5 bases each). From germline, CDR1 is MGHRA and CDR2 YSYEKL. Between the trimmed V and J ends, which lost 0 bases and 3 bases, there was a span of 13 bases. The CDR3 has 16 amino acids. DNA of the CDR3: TGCGCCAGCAGCCAAGAACGGGACGGGGAGACAGATACGCAGTATTTT. Its translation: CASSQERDGETDTQYF.

The chain is built from TRBV9 and TRBJ1-4; D gene unclear. Between the trimmed V and J ends, which lost 1 base and 0 bases, there was a span of 16 bases. The CDR3 runs to 18 residues. The germline CDR1 and CDR2 sequences are SGDLS and YYNGEE. This CDR3 is CASSVWHRSGTTNEKLFF. CDR3 bases: TGTGCCAGCAGCGTATGGCACCGATCGGGGACAACTAATGAAAAACTGTTTTTT.

The CDR3 protein is CASSVGTSGSKGRGTQYF. The CDR3 nucleotides read TGTGCCAGCAGCGTAGGGACTAGCGGAAGTAAAGGCCGGGGTACGCAGTATTTT. The chain is built from TRBV9 and TRBJ2-3; TRBD2 agrees at 10 bases. V shed 0 bases, J shed 8 bases, and the junction held 15 bases outside the gene matches. The CDR3 loop spans 18 amino acids. The germline V gene encodes CDR1 SGDLS and CDR2 YYNGEE.

In its sample, this clone was seen a few times. The V and J genes are TRBV4-2 and TRBJ2-2, with TRBD2 matching 10 bases. The CDR3 sequence is 16 residues long. The germline V gene encodes CDR1 LGHNA and CDR2 YNFKEQ. The ends lost 4 bases at V and 5 bases at J; junction bases unmatched: 7. The chain's CDR3 is CASSLLAGGTTGELFF. In DNA form, the CDR3 reads TGTGCCAGCAGCCTTTTAGCGGGGGGCACTACCGGGGAGCTGTTTTTT.

The V and J genes are TRBV19 and TRBJ1-1, with 12 positions matching TRBD1. CDR1 is LNHDA and CDR2 is SQIVND in the germline V gene (reference sequence). The junction had 10 bases not matched to a gene; V was cut back by 6 bases and J by 8 bases. This CDR3 spans 15 amino acids. The CDR3: CASRTGRGTGGEAFF. CDR3 coding DNA: TGTGCCAGTAGGACGGGCCGGGGGACAGGGGGCGAAGCTTTCTTT.

The V gene is TRBV12-2, the J gene TRBJ2-7; the table gives TRBD1 as D, unverified against the DNA. TRBV12-2 is an annotated pseudogene. The CDR3 consists of 14 residues. In DNA, the CDR3 is TGTGCAAGTCGCTTGGGGGCGCAAACCTACGAGCAGTACTTC. Its translation: CASRLGAQTYEQYF.

The V call is TRBV28, the J call TRBJ2-4; D possibly corresponds to TRBD2 (6 bases). Trimming shortened V by 4 bases and J by 8 bases, and 15 bases separated the two germline ends. CDR1 and CDR2 from the germline V gene are MDHEN and SYDVKM. The CDR3 covers 14 residues. In DNA, the CDR3 is TGTGCCAGCAGTTGGACTCGGGGGAGCGACATTCAGTACTTC. This translates into CASSWTRGSDIQYF.

The V and J genes are TRBV6-6 and TRBJ1-4; D not certain. V was pared by 5 bases and J by 6 bases, with 10 bases between. Germline CDR1 is MNHNY and CDR2 is SVGAGI (reference sequence). This CDR3 has 13 residues. The chain's CDR3 is CASSLLEDEKLFF. In nucleotides, the CDR3 is TGTGCCAGCAGTCTCCTCGAGGATGAAAAACTGTTTTTT.

The V gene is TRBV5-1, the J gene TRBJ2-5; D may be TRBD2 (7 bases). The length of the CDR3 is 16 residues. The V end lost 1 base, the J end lost 5 bases, and 18 bases lay between the germline ends. The V gene's germline CDR1 is SGHRS and CDR2 YFSETQ. The CDR3 coding sequence is TGCGCCAGCAGCTTGAGGGCTAGCGGAGGGGGGGAGACCCAGTACTTC. This encodes CASSLRASGGGETQYF.

This clone rates as medium-sized. The chain uses TRBV7-8 and TRBJ1-1; D may be TRBD1 (5 bases). The CDR3 runs to 15 residues. CDR1 and CDR2 (germline): SGHVS, FQNEAQ. The V end lost 1 base, the J end lost 3 bases, and 12 bases lay between the germline ends. CDR3 loop: CASSLGAGSDTEAFF. CDR3 sequence (DNA): TGTGCCAGCAGCTTAGGGGCAGGGAGCGACACTGAAGCTTTCTTT.

This chain connects TRBV27 to TRBJ1-1; 7 bases agree with TRBD1. This CDR3 spans 16 amino acids. The V gene's germline CDR1 is MNHEY and CDR2 SMNVEV (reference sequence). With 3 bases clipped from V and 1 base from J, the junction kept 8 bases outside the gene matches. DNA for the CDR3: TGTGCCAGCAGTTTTTCCACAGGGGAGTGGAACACTGAAGCTTTCTTT. This encodes CASSFSTGEWNTEAFF.

The chain couples TRBV21-1 to TRBJ2-5; TRBD2, as called in the table, went unchecked against the DNA. TRBV21-1 is recorded as a pseudogene. The length of the CDR3 is 14 residues. DNA for the CDR3: TGTGCCAGCGGGACTAGCGGGAGAGGCGAGACCCAGTACTTC. Residues: CASGTSGRGETQYF.

The chain has TRBV18 and TRBJ1-2; 9 positions match TRBD1. The V segment lost 4 bases and the J segment 5 bases; nucleotides outside the gene matches: 2. The CDR3 is 13 residues long. Germline V gene sequence: CDR1 KGHSH, CDR2 LQKENI. The CDR3 DNA reads as TGTGCCAGCTCACTGGGACAGGGTTATGGCTACACCTTC. This codes for CASSLGQGYGYTF.

The V and J genes are TRBV9 and TRBJ2-5; 7 bases match TRBD2. This CDR3 region has 15 residues. Trimming at V came to 1 base and at J to 3 bases, leaving 6 bases not matched to a gene. Germline V CDR1 and CDR2: SGDLS, YYNGEE. The CDR3, as DNA: TGTGCCAGCAGCGTACGGGGAGGGCGGGAAGAGACCCAGTACTTC. Encoded protein: CASSVRGGREETQYF.

This clone was seen just once. This chain links TRBV7-9 with TRBJ2-7; 15 positions match TRBD2. The germline V gene encodes CDR1 SEHNR and CDR2 FQNEAQ (reference sequence). The CDR3 totals 18 residues. V lost 1 base to trimming and J lost 0 bases; unmatched junction nucleotides: 4. This chain's CDR3 is CASSLDGLAGGPSYEQYF. As DNA, the CDR3 is TGTGCCAGCAGCTTAGATGGACTAGCGGGAGGGCCCTCCTACGAGCAGTACTTC.

The chain recombines TRBV5-1 with TRBJ2-7; a possible D gene is TRBD2 (5 bases). The CDR3 contains 14 residues. Germline loops: CDR1 SGHRS, CDR2 YFSETQ. V was trimmed by 7 bases and J by 0 bases, leaving 14 bases between them. CDR3 in amino acids: CASRSVGSSYEQYF. In DNA, the CDR3 is TGCGCCAGCCGGTCAGTGGGGAGCTCCTACGAGCAGTACTTC.

V gene TRBV4-1 combines with J gene TRBJ1-2; D is unclear. V was shortened by 3 bases and J by 4 bases, with 18 bases between the two germline ends. CDR1 is MGHRA and CDR2 is YSYEKL in the germline V gene. The CDR3 runs to 16 residues. CDR3 coding DNA: TGCGCCAGCAGCCAGGATGACACCAGACTCTTCTATGGCTACACCTTC. Protein product: CASSQDDTRLFYGYTF.

The chain recombines TRBV9 with TRBJ2-3, with 11 nucleotides matching TRBD1. The CDR3 consists of 18 residues. In germline, CDR1 is SGDLS, CDR2 YYNGEE. V lost 0 bases, J lost 2 bases, and 8 bases stayed unmatched. CDR3 in DNA: TGTGCCAGCAGCGTAGCTTTAGGCGGACAGGGGGCCACAGATACGCAGTATTTT. Translation: CASSVALGGQGATDTQYF. Full variable domain (remainder filled in from reference TRBV9 and TRBJ2-3): DSGVTQTPKHLITATGQRVTLRCSPRSGDLSVYWYQQSLDQGLQFLIQYYNGEERAKGNILERFSAQQFPDLHSELNLSSLELGDSALYFCASSVALGGQGATDTQYFGPGTRLTVL.